These 20 T cell receptor beta chains originate from one sample sequenced in a study of shared clonotypes between healthy human individuals. Data came from immunoSEQ multiplex PCR; TCRdb stores just in-frame clones and leaves some out. Of some 2.1 million clones in the sample, roughly 94% were seen once. The sequenced material came from naive CD4+ T cells sorted from blood. Subset described: CD45RA+ positively selected. The receptor source for this set is a man in his late teens or twenties in good health.

This rearrangement joins TRBV2 to TRBJ2-5; maybe TRBD2 (6 bases). V lost 3 bases to trimming and J lost 1 base, with 18 bases between them. This CDR3 comprises 17 residues. Germline-derived CDR1 and CDR2 are SNHLY and FYNNEI. The CDR3 coding sequence is TGTGCCAGCAGTGATCTTTCCCTCGGACTACCCCAAGAGACCCAGTACTTC. It specifies CASSDLSLGLPQETQYF.

The chain links TRBV10-3 to TRBJ2-7; 11 nucleotides align to TRBD1. Trimming cost V 6 bases and J 7 bases; bases outside gene matches: 11. Germline CDR1 reads ENHRY; CDR2 reads SYGVKD. There are 15 residues in the CDR3. The CDR3 sequence: CAIRAPGQGVNEQYF. CDR3 DNA sequence: TGTGCCATCAGGGCACCGGGACAGGGGGTGAATGAGCAGTACTTC.

J is TRBJ2-7 and V is TRBV19; 8 positions match TRBD1. Per the germline V gene, CDR1 is LNHDA and CDR2 is SQIVND (reference sequence). The V gene end was trimmed by 5 bases and the J gene end by 2 bases; junction bases not matched to a gene: 5. This CDR3 has 14 residues. The chain's CDR3 is CASSGGTGPYEQYF. The CDR3 DNA sequence: TGTGCCAGTAGTGGTGGGACAGGTCCCTACGAGCAGTACTTC.

The J gene is TRBJ1-2, the V gene TRBV11-2; D unclear. CDR1 SGHAT and CDR2 FQNNGV come from the germline V gene. The CDR3 is 16 amino acids. V gave up 1 base and J gave up 3 bases, with 15 bases separating them. The CDR3 protein is CASSLGGRPLDYGYTF. The CDR3 bases are TGTGCCAGCAGCTTAGGAGGAAGGCCGCTGGACTATGGCTACACCTTC.

This clone was detected only once. The chain has TRBV7-9 and TRBJ2-3; no clear D. This CDR3 comprises 14 residues. Germline V gene sequence: CDR1 SEHNR, CDR2 FQNEAQ (reference sequence). Between the trimmed V and J ends, which lost 1 base and 6 bases, there was a span of 11 bases. The CDR3 spells CASSLDLSGDTQYF. CDR3 bases: TGTGCCAGCAGCTTAGACCTGAGTGGGGATACGCAGTATTTT.

J is TRBJ1-6 and V is TRBV6-1; D unresolved. The CDR3 runs 14 residues. With 4 bases removed from V and 6 bases from J, the gap between germline ends came to 10 bases. The germline V gene has CDR1 MNHNS and CDR2 SASEGT. The CDR3 DNA is TGTGCCAGCAGTGCTTTTGGGCCTAATTCACCCCTCCACTTT. Protein sequence: CASSAFGPNSPLHF.

The chain has TRBV2 and TRBJ2-1, with 8 bases fitting TRBD1. This CDR3 spans 13 amino acids. V lost 8 bases and J lost 9; bases outside the gene matches: 9. Germline-derived CDR1 and CDR2 are SNHLY and FYNNEI. CDR3 coding DNA: TGTGCCAGCGGACGGACAGGGTTCGCTGAGCAGTTCTTC. It translates to CASGRTGFAEQFF.

The chain couples TRBV10-2 to TRBJ2-7; D is perhaps TRBD2 (5 bases). In germline, CDR1 is WSHSY, CDR2 SAAADI. With 2 bases removed from V and 6 bases from J, the gap between germline ends came to 14 bases. CDR3 size: 14 residues. The CDR3 loop reads CASSERRVSTEQYF. DNA of the CDR3: TGCGCCAGCAGTGAGAGGCGGGTTAGTACCGAGCAGTACTTC.

This sequence joins TRBV5-1 and TRBJ2-5, with a weak D call TRBD1 (5 bases). The CDR3 sequence is 15 residues long. Per germline, CDR1 SGHRS and CDR2 YFSETQ. V shed 0 bases and J shed 1 base, with 10 bases lying between them. The CDR3 protein is CASSLGAGRQETQYF. The DNA of the CDR3 is TGCGCCAGCAGCTTGGGTGCAGGGCGCCAAGAGACCCAGTACTTC.

For this clone: At the DNA level, this CDR3 is encoded by other sequences in the same sample as well. This chain connects TRBV20-1 to TRBJ2-5; D ambiguous. The CDR3 runs 10 residues. V was trimmed by 4 bases and J by 2 bases, leaving 2 bases between them. Germline V gene lookup returns CDR1 DFQATT and CDR2 SNEGSKA (reference sequence). CDR3 residues: CSATQETQYF. The CDR3 DNA reads as TGCAGTGCTACTCAAGAGACCCAGTACTTC.

The rearrangement uses TRBV11-2 and TRBJ2-7; TRBD1 aligns across 11 bases. In germline, CDR1 is SGHAT, CDR2 FQNNGV. V trimming: 3 bases; J trimming: 1 base; junction bases outside the gene matches: 8. There are 17 residues in the CDR3. CDR3 sequence reads: CASSLGQGGPGSYEQYF. CDR3 nucleotide sequence: TGTGCCAGCAGCTTGGGACAGGGGGGACCAGGGTCCTACGAGCAGTACTTC.

CDR3 nucleotides: TGTGCCAGCAGTTACTCGGGACGACTTTCCTACGAGCAGTACTTC. It translates to CASSYSGRLSYEQYF. The rearrangement uses TRBV6-5 and TRBJ2-7; D could derive from TRBD1 or TRBD2 (5 bases each). The CDR3 totals 15 residues. V lost 0 bases and J lost 1, with 10 bases in between. The germline V gene has CDR1 MNHEY and CDR2 SVGAGI.

This clone was found once. V usage is TRBV29-1 and J usage is TRBJ2-3; 10 nucleotides agree with TRBD1. With V trimmed by 6 bases and J by 5 bases, 8 bases remained unmatched. The CDR3 covers 14 residues. Germline V gene data show CDR1 as SQVTM and CDR2 as ANQGSEA. CDR3 nucleotide sequence: TGCAGCGTCACCTCCGGGACAGGGGTAGATACGCAGTATTTT. Translation gives CSVTSGTGVDTQYF.

The chain links TRBV18 to TRBJ2-3; D perhaps matches TRBD2 (5 bases). This CDR3 is 15 amino acids long. Germline V gives CDR1 KGHSH, CDR2 LQKENI. V was pared by 0 bases and J by 5 bases, with 12 bases between. The CDR3 DNA sequence: TGTGCCAGCTCACCACCGCTAGCTGCGAGAGATACGCAGTATTTT. Translating gives CASSPPLAARDTQYF.

The chain joins TRBV6-5 to TRBJ2-1; 7 bases are shared with TRBD2. V lost 4 bases to trimming and J lost 4 bases; unmatched junction nucleotides: 10. Germline V lookup: CDR1 MNHEY, CDR2 SVGAGI. The CDR3 extends over 16 amino acids. In DNA, the CDR3 is TGTGCCAGCAGTTTCTACGGGACTAACACTTACAATGAGCAGTTCTTC. Translation gives CASSFYGTNTYNEQFF.

This clone has just one count. This chain joins TRBV5-6 and TRBJ2-6; D call uncertain. The ends were cut back, 7 bases at V and 2 bases at J, with 7 bases in the middle. This CDR3 has 13 residues. CDR1 and CDR2 from the germline V gene are SGHDT and YYEEEE. CDR3 sequence: CASRGAGANVLTF. CDR3 sequence (DNA): TGTGCCAGCCGCGGTGCTGGGGCCAACGTCCTGACTTTC.

This clone was seen a single time. V usage is TRBV30 and J usage is TRBJ1-5; the D is unclear. V shed 6 bases and J shed 1 base, with 7 bases lying between them. Germline loops: CDR1 GTSNPN, CDR2 SVGIG (reference sequence). The CDR3 contains 12 residues. DNA for the CDR3: TGTGCCTGCTCGACCAGCAATCAGCCCCAGCATTTT. It translates to CACSTSNQPQHF.

The CDR3: CASRKLGTLGTEAFF. The CDR3 region has the DNA TGTGCCAGCAGGAAACTCGGGACTCTGGGGACTGAAGCTTTCTTT. The rearrangement links TRBV2 to TRBJ1-1, with D perhaps TRBD1 (5 bases). Trimming shortened V by 6 bases and J by 5 bases, and 19 bases separated the two germline ends. The CDR3 is 15 residues long. Per the germline V gene, CDR1 is SNHLY and CDR2 is FYNNEI.

DNA for the CDR3: TGTGCCAGCAGCTTGGACCCTGGGACAGGGGAGGACTACACCTTC. Translation gives CASSLDPGTGEDYTF. V usage is TRBV5-4 and J usage is TRBJ1-2, with 10 bases lining up with TRBD1. The CDR3 spans 15 residues. Per the germline V gene, CDR1 is SGHNT and CDR2 is YYREEE (reference sequence). Unmatched junction bases numbered 9, after V lost 0 bases and J lost 10 bases.

V gene TRBV5-6 combines with J gene TRBJ2-4; D is possibly TRBD2 (6 bases). The CDR3 sequence is 16 residues long. The V end was cut by 4 bases, the J end by 0 bases, with 14 bases between. Germline CDR1 and CDR2: SGHDT and YYEEEE. The CDR3 loop reads CASSQGLPLAKNIQYF. The CDR3 DNA follows: TGTGCCAGCAGCCAGGGACTTCCTCTAGCCAAAAACATTCAGTACTTC. Looking up the rest from reference TRBV5-6 and TRBJ2-4 gives the full variable domain: DAGVTQSPTHLIKTRGQQVTLRCSPKSGHDTVSWYQQALGQGPQFIFQYYEEEERQRGNFPDRFSGHQFPNYSSELNVNALLLGDSALYLCASSQGLPLAKNIQYFGAGTRLSVL.